This is a list of T cell receptor beta chains from one sample in a study of neurological immune-mediated disorders. TCRdb reanalysed the 5' RACE reads using MiXCR and keeps one entry per CDR3 protein. Seen here are 55,000 to 75,000 distinct CDR3 sequences, more than 4.5% observed once, and the top ten hold about 5%. The sequenced sample was PBMCs. The receptors here all came from a human donor with multiple sclerosis. The donor label of this sample is uncertain. CDR3s include the opening cysteine and the closing phenylalanine or tryptophan. The D gene is left open where the match is weak. A clone size is listed for some rows: how often the clone was seen (once, few, many), or a class if it is expanded.

cdr3_nt cdr3_aa j_call d_call v_call clone_size
TGCGCCAGCAGCTCACCGGGACAGGGTCCCGATACGCAGTATTTT CASSSPGQGPDTQYF TRBJ2-3 TRBD1 TRBV5-1 many
TGCGCCAGCAGCTTGGCGCAGGGCGAGCAGTACTTC CASSLAQGEQYF TRBJ2-7 NA TRBV5-1 many
TGCAGTGCTAGAGATTCAGAGACGGGCACTGAAGCTTTCTTT CSARDSETGTEAFF TRBJ1-1 NA TRBV20-1 many
TGTGCCAGCTCACCGGCTGCAACTAATGAAAAACTGTTTTTT CASSPAATNEKLFF TRBJ1-4 NA TRBV18 many
TGTGCCATCAGTGAGTCGATTGCGGTCGCCCTAAGCTCTGGGGCCAACGTCCTGACTTTC CAISESIAVALSSGANVLTF TRBJ2-6 NA TRBV10-3 many
TGTGCCAGCAGCCCTCCGGGGAACACCGGGGAGCTGTTTTTT CASSPPGNTGELFF TRBJ2-2 NA TRBV7-3 many
TGTGCCAGCTTTCTTGGGCGTTCTGTCTCAGATACGCAGTATTTT CASFLGRSVSDTQYF TRBJ2-3 NA TRBV6-1 many
TGTGCCAGCAGCCTTACCTCCGGGACGGCCTTTTTT CASSLTSGTAFF TRBJ1-4 NA TRBV6-6 NA
TGCGCCAGCAGTCCTGGAGTCAATGAGCAGTTCTTC CASSPGVNEQFF TRBJ2-1 NA TRBV5-1 many
TGCGCCAGCAGCTCCCAACCGGGACAGGGGTACAATGAGCAGTTCTTC CASSSQPGQGYNEQFF TRBJ2-1 TRBD1 TRBV5-1 many
TGTGTCAGCGGGGCCAGGAGCTATGGCTACACCTTC CVSGARSYGYTF TRBJ1-2 NA TRBV2 NA
TGCAGTGCCGGGGGGGCAGGAGAGACCCAGTACTTC CSAGGAGETQYF TRBJ2-5 TRBD2 TRBV20-1 many
TGTGCCAGCTCACCCGACACCGGCTACGAGCAGTACTTC CASSPDTGYEQYF TRBJ2-7 NA TRBV18 many
TGTGCCAGCAGCTTACTTGGGGCTTCGGGTTACAATGAGCAGTTCTTC CASSLLGASGYNEQFF TRBJ2-1 NA TRBV11-2 many
TGCGCCAGCAGCAGGCAGACTAACACTGAAGCTTTCTTT CASSRQTNTEAFF TRBJ1-1 NA TRBV5-1 many
TGCAGTGCTCCCATGATTAGCGCTGGCAATGAGCAGTTCTTC CSAPMISAGNEQFF TRBJ2-1 NA TRBV20-1 many
TGTGCCAGCAGTACTCAGACAGTTACCCCAGATACGCAGTATTTT CASSTQTVTPDTQYF TRBJ2-3 NA TRBV6-6 many
TGCGCCAGCAGCTTGGGGACAGGGGGCCGGGCCAAAAACATTCAGTACTTC CASSLGTGGRAKNIQYF TRBJ2-4 TRBD1 TRBV5-1 many
TGTGCCAGCATTCCAGCCAGGGGTACGACTAAGAACACTGAAGCTTTCTTT CASIPARGTTKNTEAFF TRBJ1-1 NA TRBV27 many
TGTGCCAGCAGCCAGATCAGCACCGGGGAGCTGTTTTTT CASSQISTGELFF TRBJ2-2 NA TRBV3-1 many
TGTGCCAGCAGCCAAGGGACAGGGGTTGATGACGAGCAGTACTTC CASSQGTGVDDEQYF TRBJ2-7 TRBD1 TRBV4-2 many
TGTGCCAGCAGCTTTTCTGGGGGGGGCACGCCAGATACGCAGTATTTT CASSFSGGGTPDTQYF TRBJ2-3 NA TRBV7-2 NA
TGCGCCAGCAGCCAAGTAGGGGGCAGGGAGAACACTGAAGCTTTCTTT CASSQVGGRENTEAFF TRBJ1-1 TRBD1 TRBV4-1 many
TGTGCCACCAGTAGCAGCGACACCTACAATGAGCAGTTCTTC CATSSSDTYNEQFF TRBJ2-1 NA TRBV24-1 NA
TGTGCCAGCACCTCAGGGGCTACAGGGGGGGAGCAGTACTTC CASTSGATGGEQYF TRBJ2-7 TRBD1 TRBV27 many
TGTGCCAGCAGCTGGACAGGGGAAGGCTACACCTTC CASSWTGEGYTF TRBJ1-2 TRBD1 TRBV3-1 many
TGCGCCAGCAGGGGACGGATGAACACTGAAGCTTTCTTT CASRGRMNTEAFF TRBJ1-1 NA TRBV4-1 many
TGTGCCAGTAGTATCTCCAGGGAAGATACGCAGTATTTT CASSISREDTQYF TRBJ2-3 NA TRBV19 few
TGTGCCAGCAGTTACCCGGGGGGGAACACTGAAGCTTTCTTT CASSYPGGNTEAFF TRBJ1-1 NA TRBV6-2/TRBV6-3 few
TGTGCCAGCAGCTTAGGGGTCTCCTACGAGCAGTACTTC CASSLGVSYEQYF TRBJ2-7 NA TRBV7-6 many
TGCAGTGCTAGCGGGGGGGCCAGTGATGAGCAGTTCTTC CSASGGASDEQFF TRBJ2-1 TRBD2 TRBV20-1 NA
TGCAGTGCTAGAGATCTCAACAATGAGCAGTTCTTC CSARDLNNEQFF TRBJ2-1 NA TRBV20-1 many
TGCGCCAGCAGCTTGTGGTCCAGGACCGGGGAGCTGTTTTTT CASSLWSRTGELFF TRBJ2-2 NA TRBV5-1 many
TGCGCCAGCAGCAAAGGACAGGGGGGCCAAGAGACCCAGTACTTC CASSKGQGGQETQYF TRBJ2-5 TRBD1 TRBV5-1 many
TGCGCCAGCAGCCCAGACGCCGGACAGGGCCAGCAGTTCTTC CASSPDAGQGQQFF TRBJ2-1 TRBD1 TRBV5-1 few
TGCGCCAGCAGCTTGGTGTCGACAGGGGGTTCAGATACGCAGTATTTT CASSLVSTGGSDTQYF TRBJ2-3 TRBD1 TRBV5-1 many
TGTGCCAGCAGCGGAAGGGACAGATACTATGGCTACACCTTC CASSGRDRYYGYTF TRBJ1-2 TRBD1 TRBV14 many
TGCGCCAGCAGCCAAGGGGGGTTTCGACAGATACTAACCAATGAGCAGTTCTTC CASSQGGFRQILTNEQFF TRBJ2-1 NA TRBV4-1 many
TGCAGTGCTAGTCCATCGACAGGGGGTCAGCCCCAGCATTTT CSASPSTGGQPQHF TRBJ1-5 TRBD1 TRBV20-1 many
TGCAGTGCCCATCCCCCCACAGGGAAGGGCTACACCTTC CSAHPPTGKGYTF TRBJ1-2 NA TRBV20-1 many
TGCGCCAGCAGCTTCCATAGACAGAGGAGCAATCAGCCCCAGCATTTT CASSFHRQRSNQPQHF TRBJ1-5 NA TRBV5-1 many
TGTGCCAGCACCGAAGGGTGGGGGACGACTCTGGCCGGGGAGCTGTTTTTT CASTEGWGTTLAGELFF TRBJ2-2 NA TRBV6-1 many